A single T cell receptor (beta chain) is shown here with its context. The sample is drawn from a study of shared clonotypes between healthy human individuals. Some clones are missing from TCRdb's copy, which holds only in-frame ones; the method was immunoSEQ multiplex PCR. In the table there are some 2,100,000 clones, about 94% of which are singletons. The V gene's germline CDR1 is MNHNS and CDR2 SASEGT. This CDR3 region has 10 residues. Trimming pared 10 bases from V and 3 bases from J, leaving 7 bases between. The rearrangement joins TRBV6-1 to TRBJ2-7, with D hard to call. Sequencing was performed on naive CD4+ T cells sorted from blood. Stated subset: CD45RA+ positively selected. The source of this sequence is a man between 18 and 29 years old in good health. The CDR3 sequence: CANPVYEQYF. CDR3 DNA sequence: TGTGCCAACCCAGTCTACGAGCAGTACTTC.